Shown below are 26 T cell receptor beta chains from a single sample sequenced in a study of blood T cells in healthy people across ages. It was with a sample-barcoded 5' primer and a J-beta primer mix that a second PCR of about 7 to 12 cycles was run. TCRdb reprocessed the 5' RACE reads with MiXCR, giving one entry per CDR3 protein. This sample has approximately 1,100,000 distinct CDR3 sequences, with under 55% found just once. Sequenced input: blood. All receptors derive from an older woman in good health.

The V gene is TRBV28, the J gene TRBJ2-5, with D hard to call. Germline CDR1 reads MDHEN; CDR2 reads SYDVKM. The CDR3 runs to 13 residues. Trimming took 3 bases from V and 4 from J, leaving 9 bases between them. CDR3 nucleotide sequence: TGTGCCAGCAGTTTTGTCTATCTAGAGACCCAGTACTTC. Encoded protein: CASSFVYLETQYF.

The chain recombines TRBV7-9 with TRBJ2-3; weak D call: TRBD2 (6 bases). Germline V gene data show CDR1 as SEHNR and CDR2 as FQNEAQ (reference sequence). Trimming shortened V by 5 bases and J by 2 bases, and 14 bases separated the two germline ends. The CDR3 is 15 residues long. The CDR3: CASSKEGRLTDTQYF. As DNA, the CDR3 is TGTGCCAGCAGCAAGGAGGGGCGGCTCACAGATACGCAGTATTTT.

V gene TRBV7-9 combines with J gene TRBJ2-1, with a tentative D call TRBD2 (6 bases). CDR1 and CDR2 from the germline V gene are SEHNR and FQNEAQ (reference sequence). The V gene lost 5 bases and the J gene lost 6 bases, with 20 bases spanning the gap. The CDR3 has 16 amino acids. This CDR3 is CASSSLGGSFVNEQFF. The CDR3 DNA reads as TGTGCCAGCAGCAGCCTCGGGGGTTCATTCGTCAATGAGCAGTTCTTC.

The rearrangement links TRBV20-1 to TRBJ2-4, with 8 bases matching TRBD1. The J call is doubtful: the DNA matches TRBJ2-7 better. The CDR3 is 13 amino acids. CDR1 and CDR2 from the germline V gene are DFQATT and SNEGSKA (reference sequence). CDR3 amino acids: CSARGQVFNEQYF. CDR3 nucleotide sequence: TGCAGTGCTAGGGGACAGGTTTTCAACGAGCAGTACTTC.

V and J are TRBV12-3 or TRBV12-4 and TRBJ1-5; no clear D gene. The CDR3 is made up of 14 amino acids. V was clipped by 3 bases and J by 7 bases, with 13 bases between them. The CDR3 is CASSFEFLVQPQHF. CDR3 DNA sequence: TGTGCCAGCAGTTTTGAGTTCCTAGTCCAGCCCCAGCATTTT.

V gene TRBV13 combines with J gene TRBJ2-7; D perhaps matches TRBD2 (6 bases). TRBJ2-5 matches the DNA end more closely, so the J call is doubtful. Germline loops: CDR1 PRHDT, CDR2 FYEKMQ (reference sequence). This CDR3 has 17 amino acids. The CDR3 sequence is CASSLGLMRLGRETQYF. CDR3 nucleotides: TGTGCCAGCAGCTTAGGCCTAATGCGACTAGGCCGGGAGACCCAGTACTTC.

The chain is built from TRBV20-1 and TRBJ2-1; possible D gene TRBD2, 5 bases. V gave up 0 bases and J gave up 6 bases, with 15 bases separating them. The CDR3 has 15 amino acids. The germline gives CDR1 DFQATT, CDR2 SNEGSKA (reference sequence). CDR3 loop: CSARDFGGSVNEQFF. CDR3 DNA: TGCAGTGCTAGAGATTTTGGTGGGAGCGTCAATGAGCAGTTCTTC.

V gene TRBV3-1 combines with J gene TRBJ2-4; no firm D call. This CDR3 spans 12 amino acids. V lost 0 bases and J lost 5, with 2 bases in between. Germline loops: CDR1 LGHDT, CDR2 YNNKEL (reference sequence). The CDR3 region has the DNA TGTGCCAGCAGCCAAGATCAAAACATTCAGTACTTC. Its protein product is CASSQDQNIQYF.

This clonotype came up a few times. This rearrangement joins TRBV11-2 to TRBJ2-4; 8 nucleotides agree with TRBD2. The J call may be mistaken, given a closer DNA end match to TRBJ2-7. Germline loops: CDR1 SGHAT, CDR2 FQNNGV. CDR3 length: 16 amino acids. CDR3 DNA: TGTGCCAGCAGTCCCTCGGGGCTAGCGGGTATCTACGAGCAGTACTTC. It codes for CASSPSGLAGIYEQYF.

This clonotype has ten or more counts. The chain is built from TRBV20-1 and TRBJ2-7; TRBD2 agrees at 14 bases. Germline V gives CDR1 DFQATT, CDR2 SNEGSKA (reference sequence). V was pared by 3 bases and J by 4 bases, with 8 bases of the junction left unmatched. This CDR3 is 16 amino acids long. For the CDR3, the DNA is TGCAGTGCTAGCCGCGGACTAGCGGGAGGTCGGTACGAGCAGTACTTC. Translating gives CSASRGLAGGRYEQYF.

CDR3 sequence reads: CAIKLAGGPGDTQYF. CDR3 nucleotide sequence: TGTGCCATCAAGCTAGCGGGAGGGCCTGGGGATACGCAGTATTTT. This rearrangement joins TRBV10-3 to TRBJ2-3; 12 bases align to TRBD2. CDR1 and CDR2 (germline): ENHRY, SYGVKD. Trimming at V came to 7 bases and at J to 6 bases, leaving 8 bases not matched to a gene. The CDR3 loop spans 15 amino acids.

Concerning this clonotype: A read error may produce the germline difference seen at one junction end. The chain couples TRBV18 to TRBJ2-7, with a tentative D call TRBD2 (5 bases). Germline CDR1 KGHSH, CDR2 LQKENI. CDR3 length: 15 residues. CDR3 sequence reads: CASSPTPGSSYERYF. The CDR3 DNA sequence: TGTGCCAGCTCACCCACCCCTGGGAGCTCCTACGAGCGGTACTTC.

The rearrangement joins TRBV10-2 to TRBJ2-4; D is possibly TRBD2 (6 bases). The DNA end is a closer match to TRBJ2-7, so the J assignment may be wrong. The CDR3 totals 14 residues. Germline CDR1 WSHSY, CDR2 SAAADI. The chain's CDR3 is CASTPGLGFYEQYF. DNA for the CDR3: TGCGCCAGCACTCCGGGACTCGGCTTCTACGAGCAGTACTTC.

The rearrangement joins TRBV6-2 or TRBV6-3 to TRBJ2-5; D might be TRBD1 (6 bases). The CDR3 length is 14 residues. CDR1 is MNHEY, CDR2 SVGEGT, per germline. The CDR3 is CVTRRTEKQETQYF. The CDR3 bases are TGTGTAACCCGGAGGACAGAGAAACAAGAGACCCAGTACTTC.

This clonotype was seen more than once but under ten times. V and J are TRBV20-1 and TRBJ2-1; D call uncertain. Between the trimmed V and J ends, which lost 6 bases and 2 bases, there was a span of 17 bases. Germline CDR1 reads DFQATT; CDR2 reads SNEGSKA (reference sequence). There are 15 residues in the CDR3. For the CDR3, the DNA is TGCAGTGCCTTGGGTCCGGACCGAGCCTACAATGAGCAGTTCTTC. Protein: CSALGPDRAYNEQFF.

The table lists this clonotype with a few counts. The chain joins TRBV29-1 to TRBJ2-3, with 9 bases fitting TRBD1. Germline lookup yields CDR1 SQVTM and CDR2 ANQGSEA. The CDR3 spans 14 residues. The V and J ends lost 6 bases and 4 bases, in that order; junction bases with no gene match: 8. The CDR3 bases are TGCAGCGTGGTCGGACAGGGGTTCTCAGATACGCAGTATTTT. Its translation is CSVVGQGFSDTQYF.

This clonotype was observed a handful of times. The CDR3: CASSLLEAGRSYEQYF. The CDR3 DNA sequence: TGTGCCAGCAGTTTATTGGAGGCGGGCCGCTCCTACGAGCAGTACTTC. The rearrangement uses TRBV28 and TRBJ2-7, with D possibly being TRBD2 (5 bases). V was pared by 1 base and J by 0 bases, with 13 bases between. The germline V gene encodes CDR1 MDHEN and CDR2 SYDVKM. The CDR3 runs 16 residues.

V gene TRBV5-1 combines with J gene TRBJ2-7; a possible D gene is TRBD1 (6 bases). V lost 4 bases and J 6 bases, leaving 17 bases between the germline ends. The germline gives CDR1 SGHRS, CDR2 YFSETQ. The CDR3 loop spans 14 amino acids. The CDR3 coding sequence is TGCGCCAGCAGCGTGTCACAGGGTAGCCCCGAGCAGTACTTC. As protein: CASSVSQGSPEQYF.

The chain recombines TRBV25-1 with TRBJ2-5, with TRBD1 matching 9 bases. The J segment lost 3 bases and the V segment lost 0 bases, leaving 5 bases of the junction unmatched. CDR3 length equals 16 residues. CDR1 MGHDK and CDR2 SYGVNS come from the germline V gene. CDR3 sequence (DNA): TGTGCCAGCAGTGAATACCCGGGACAGGGAAAAGAGACCCAGTACTTC. Amino acids: CASSEYPGQGKETQYF.

This clonotype has at least ten counts. This chain connects TRBV12-3 or TRBV12-4 to TRBJ2-5; D is ambiguous. V was pared by 6 bases and J by 5 bases, with 13 bases between. The CDR3 runs to 13 residues. CDR3 DNA sequence: TGTGCCAGCAGCCAGAACACCGGGGAGACCCAGTACTTC. It is translated as CASSQNTGETQYF.

V is TRBV6-5 and J is TRBJ1-2; the match to TRBD1 covers 9 bases. The length of the CDR3 is 14 residues. CDR1 is MNHEY, CDR2 SVGAGI, per germline. Germline trimming cut 4 bases from V and 7 bases from J; bases unmatched to any gene: 7. In nucleotides, the CDR3 is TGTGCCAGCAGTTCCCCACAGGGGGCTGGTGGCTACACCTTC. Protein: CASSSPQGAGGYTF.

On this clonotype itself: One end of the junction varies from germline; a read error may be responsible. V gene TRBV5-6 combines with J gene TRBJ1-2, with 7 bases aligning to TRBD1. This CDR3 is built from 13 residues. Germline loops: CDR1 SGHDT, CDR2 YYEEEE. As DNA, the CDR3 is TGTGTCAGCAGCCTCGGGACAGTTGGCGGCTACACCTTC. It encodes CVSSLGTVGGYTF.

The table lists this clonotype with a few counts. The J gene is TRBJ1-4, the V gene TRBV7-9; perhaps TRBD1 as D (5 bases). CDR1 and CDR2 (germline): SEHNR, FQNEAQ (reference sequence). The germline V and J ends were trimmed by 5 bases and 4 bases, with 14 bases remaining between them. This CDR3 has 15 amino acids. The DNA for the CDR3 is TGTGCCAGCAGCACCCTGGGGGGTGTTAATGAAAAACTGTTTTTT. The encoded protein is CASSTLGGVNEKLFF. Full variable domain (rest looked up from reference TRBV7-9 and TRBJ1-4): DTGVSQNPRHKITKRGQNVTFRCDPISEHNRLYWYRQTLGQGPEFLTYFQNEAQLEKSRLLSDRFSAERPKGSFSTLEIQRTEQGDSAMYLCASSTLGGVNEKLFFGSGTQLSVL.

With respect to this clonotype: The junction and the germline gene differ at one end; a read error may be behind it. The CDR3 DNA reads as TGTGTCAGCAGCTTAACGGAGGACATTCAGTACTTC. Its translation is CVSSLTEDIQYF. The chain is built from TRBV11-1 and TRBJ2-7; a possible D gene is TRBD2 (5 bases). The J call is uncertain, as TRBJ2-4 better fits the DNA end. This CDR3 region has 12 residues. CDR1 and CDR2 (germline): SGHAT, FQDESV (reference sequence).

This clonotype has only one observation. The chain links TRBV29-1 to TRBJ2-1, with D maybe TRBD1 (5 bases). This CDR3 is built from 15 residues. CDR1 and CDR2 from the germline V gene are SQVTM and ANQGSEA. V was trimmed by 3 bases and J by 6 bases, leaving 18 bases between them. The CDR3 nucleotides read TGCAGCGTTGATAGGTTGGTGCAGGGAAGCAATGAGCAGTTCTTC. Its translation is CSVDRLVQGSNEQFF.

Ten or more counts support this clonotype. The V and J genes are TRBV5-1 and TRBJ2-1, with 10 nucleotides matching TRBD2. V gave up 0 bases and J gave up 4 bases; unmatched junction bases: 4. This CDR3 contains 16 residues. CDR1 and CDR2 from the germline V gene are SGHRS and YFSETQ. CDR3 sequence: CASSLEVAGGYNEQFF. CDR3 nucleotides: TGCGCCAGCAGCTTGGAGGTAGCGGGAGGTTACAATGAGCAGTTCTTC.